Described below is a single TCR beta chain sequence and its context. What antigen it recognizes has not been identified. The sample holds no much larger clone one base away, and base qualities are not on file. Donors were 30 to 45 systemically healthy Caucasian individuals from Russia aged roughly 6 to 90 years. Each donor gave 8 to 10 milliliters of peripheral blood, drawn into EDTA-treated Vacutainer tubes. PBMCs were isolated by Ficoll-Paque density-gradient centrifugation, with at least 6.5 million obtained per sample. Trizol reagent was used to extract total RNA from the PBMCs, yielding at least 6 micrograms per sample. The percentages of naive CD45RAhigh/CD27high T cells were determined by flow cytometry on a PBMC aliquot from every donor. These data are taken from a study of blood T cells in healthy people across ages (dated by TCRdb to between 2014 and 2017). With respect to the entire study: Template switching captured roughly one uniquely barcoded TCR beta cDNA molecule per two T cells in model experiments. The study measured age-related changes in TCR beta repertoire diversity using deep sequencing normalized with unique cDNA molecular identifiers. Donors were grouped into four age groups: young (average roughly 16 years), middle-aged (roughly 37), aged (about 59) and long-lived (just over 80). Donors of different ages were randomly distributed across sequencing lanes to avoid experimental bias. The study analyzed two additional independent replicas of 1 million unique cDNA reads from the same blood draw for two donors, one aged 18 to 30 and one aged 80 or older. Results and caveats for the whole study, not just this receptor: Estimates of total diversity based on one million sequenced T cells were considered lower bounds and underestimates. Observed TCR beta diversity per million T cells fell roughly linearly with age, and a significant reduction was already apparent by age around 39. Observed TCR beta diversity correlated strongly with the percentage of naive T cells measured by flow cytometry. Conclusive comparison of naive and antigen-experienced compartments was prevented by the profiling of bulk unsorted PBMCs. Because the CMV infection status of the donors was unknown, age-related changes in expanded clonotypes may potentially have been confounded. Compared with the aged group, the long-lived group had more naive CD4+ T cells, fewer expanded clones and increased TCR diversity, suggesting age selection.

Library prep was done by 5' RACE. Instrument used: Illumina HiSeq 2500. A second PCR of about 6 to 12 cycles was run with a J-beta primer mix and a sample-barcoded 5' primer. A unique molecular identifier was introduced onto each TCR beta cDNA molecule by a template-switch 5' adaptor carrying 12 random nucleotides. Each sample yielded at least 2.5 million CDR3-containing paired-end reads. First-strand cDNA synthesis was performed from all RNA using the Mint cDNA synthesis kit, with priming by a TRBC-specific oligonucleotide. Following uracil-DNA glycosylase treatment, a first 18-cycle PCR with universal primers M1SS and BC2_uni_R was performed on all cDNA. As for the authors' bioinformatics: Normalization of each sample was performed by random selection of 1 million high-quality reads, each carrying a distinct molecular identifier. Reads with shared molecular identifiers were discarded instead of being binned into consensus sequences. MiTCR, run with a Q25 quality threshold and the strictest error-elimination algorithm, handled CDR3 identification, clonotype clustering and error correction. Lower-bound total TCR beta diversity was estimated with a nonparametric unseen species model using Euler transformation. Clones were called with MiXCR by TCRdb after fastp trimmed the public reads at Q25, and only in-frame beta chains were retained. Rows with a matching CDR3 protein are joined into one entry that keeps the most common DNA and genes. The authors' filters were not applied to this entry. The sample table contains approximately 730,000 distinct CDR3 sequences; only one count was recorded for approximately 43% of them. Jointly, the top ten make up roughly 19% of the sample.

Trimming removed 5 bases from V and 5 bases from J, leaving 13 bases between the germline ends. The CDR3 numbers 14 residues from cysteine through phenylalanine. The entry retains the CDR3 DNA only, 42 bases that are in frame from base 1. Reading the germline V gene gives CDR1 MDHEN and CDR2 SYDVKM. This receptor was taken from a woman aged 55-69 years in good health. The sample taken for sequencing was blood. The rearrangement combines TRBV28 with TRBJ1-5; a tentative D call is TRBD1 (5 bases match). The DNA sequence is as follows: TGTGCCAGCAGTGCAGGGCAGGGCGATCAGCCCCAGCATTTT. This encodes CASSAGQGDQPQHF. Where the CDR3 stops, the reference TRBV28 and TRBJ1-5 genes take over; the full variable domain is DVKVTQSSRYLVKRTGEKVFLECVQDMDHENMFWYRQDPGLGLRLIYFSYDVKMKEKGDIPEGYSVSREKKERFSLILESASTNQTSMYLCASSAGQGDQPQHFGDGTRLSIL.